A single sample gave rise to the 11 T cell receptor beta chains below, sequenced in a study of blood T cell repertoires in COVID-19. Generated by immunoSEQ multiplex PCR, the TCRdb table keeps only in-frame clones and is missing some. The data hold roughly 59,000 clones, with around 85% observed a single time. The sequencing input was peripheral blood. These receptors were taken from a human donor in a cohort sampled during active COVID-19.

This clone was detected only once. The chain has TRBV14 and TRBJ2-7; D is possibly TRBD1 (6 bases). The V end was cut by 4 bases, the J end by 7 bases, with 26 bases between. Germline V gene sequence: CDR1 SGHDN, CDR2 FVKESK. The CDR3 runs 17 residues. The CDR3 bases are TGTGCCAGCAGCCCCGGGACCTGGGACACCCTTTCCGGGGAGCAGTACTTC. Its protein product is CASSPGTWDTLSGEQYF.

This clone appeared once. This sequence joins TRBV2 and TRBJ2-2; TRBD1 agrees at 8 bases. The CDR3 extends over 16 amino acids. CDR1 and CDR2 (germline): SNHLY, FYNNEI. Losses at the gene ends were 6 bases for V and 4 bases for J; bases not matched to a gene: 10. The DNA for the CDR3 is TGTGCCAGCAGACGTAGACAGGGGTTAGGCACCGGGGAGCTGTTTTTT. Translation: CASRRRQGLGTGELFF. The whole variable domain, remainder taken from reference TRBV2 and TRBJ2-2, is EPEVTQTPSHQVTQMGQEVILRCVPISNHLYFYWYRQILGQKVEFLVSFYNNEISEKSEIFDDQFSVERPDGSNFTLKIRSTKLEDSAMYFCASRRRQGLGTGELFFGEGSRLTVL.

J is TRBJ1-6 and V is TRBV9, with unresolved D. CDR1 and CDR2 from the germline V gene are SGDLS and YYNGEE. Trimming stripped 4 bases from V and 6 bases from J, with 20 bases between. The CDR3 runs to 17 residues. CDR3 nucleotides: TGTGCCAGCAGCCCCCACCCGGGAGGGAGAGGTAATTCACCCCTCCACTTT. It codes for CASSPHPGGRGNSPLHF.

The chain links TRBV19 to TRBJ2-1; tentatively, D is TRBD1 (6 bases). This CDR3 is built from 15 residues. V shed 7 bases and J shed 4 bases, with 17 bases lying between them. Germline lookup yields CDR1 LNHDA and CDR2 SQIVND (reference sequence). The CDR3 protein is CASTLQGDMYNEQFF. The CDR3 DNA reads TGTGCCAGTACCCTACAGGGCGACATGTACAATGAGCAGTTCTTC.

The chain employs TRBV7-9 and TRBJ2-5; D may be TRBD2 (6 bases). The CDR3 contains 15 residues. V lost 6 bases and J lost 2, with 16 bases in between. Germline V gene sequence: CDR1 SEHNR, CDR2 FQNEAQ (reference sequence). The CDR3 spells CASSWDSTVQETQYF. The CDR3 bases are TGTGCCAGCAGTTGGGACTCGACCGTACAAGAGACCCAGTACTTC.

The CDR3 sequence: CASRADTEGRHSNQPQHF. In nucleotides, the CDR3 is TGCGCCAGCAGGGCGGACACGGAGGGTAGACATAGCAATCAGCCCCAGCATTTT. The chain has TRBV10-1 and TRBJ1-5; weak D call: TRBD1 (5 bases). Germline-derived CDR1 and CDR2 are WNHNN and SYGVQD (reference sequence). The CDR3 spans 18 residues. V lost 6 bases to trimming and J lost 0 bases, with 21 bases between them.

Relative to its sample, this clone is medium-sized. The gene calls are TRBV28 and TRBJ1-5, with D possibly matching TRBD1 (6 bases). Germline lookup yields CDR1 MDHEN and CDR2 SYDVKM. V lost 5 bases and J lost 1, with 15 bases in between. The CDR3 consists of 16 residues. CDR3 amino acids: CASSPLGGTSNQPQHF. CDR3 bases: TGTGCCAGCAGTCCCTTAGGGGGTACAAGCAATCAGCCCCAGCATTTT. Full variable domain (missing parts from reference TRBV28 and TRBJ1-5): DVKVTQSSRYLVKRTGEKVFLECVQDMDHENMFWYRQDPGLGLRLIYFSYDVKMKEKGDIPEGYSVSREKKERFSLILESASTNQTSMYLCASSPLGGTSNQPQHFGDGTRLSIL.

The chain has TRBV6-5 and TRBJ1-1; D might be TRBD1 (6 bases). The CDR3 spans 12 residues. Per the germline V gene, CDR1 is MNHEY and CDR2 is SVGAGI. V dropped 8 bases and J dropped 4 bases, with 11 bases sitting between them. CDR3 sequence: CASGDIGTEAFF. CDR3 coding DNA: TGTGCCAGCGGGGACATAGGCACTGAAGCTTTCTTT.

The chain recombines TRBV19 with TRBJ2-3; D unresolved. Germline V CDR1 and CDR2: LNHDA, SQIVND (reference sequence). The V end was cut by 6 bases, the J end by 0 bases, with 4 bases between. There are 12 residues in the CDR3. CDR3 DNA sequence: TGTGCCAGTAGATCTAGCACAGATACGCAGTATTTT. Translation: CASRSSTDTQYF.

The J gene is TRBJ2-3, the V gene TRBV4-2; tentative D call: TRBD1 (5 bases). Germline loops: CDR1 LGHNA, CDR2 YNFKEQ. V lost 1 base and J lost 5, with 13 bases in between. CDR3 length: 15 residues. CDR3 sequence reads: CASSQARPGRDTQYF. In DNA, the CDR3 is TGTGCCAGCAGCCAAGCCAGACCAGGGCGAGATACGCAGTATTTT.

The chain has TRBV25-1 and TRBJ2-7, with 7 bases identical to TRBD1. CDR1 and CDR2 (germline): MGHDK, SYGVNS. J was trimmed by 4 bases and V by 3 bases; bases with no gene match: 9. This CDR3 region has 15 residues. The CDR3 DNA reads TGTGCCAGCAGTGACCCAGACAGGGAAGGTTACGAGCAGTACTTC. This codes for CASSDPDREGYEQYF.